This T cell receptor (beta chain) was recorded in a study of cytomegalovirus exposure and HLA in healthy donors. Background on the study: The 500 to 750 first-cohort repertoires and the 110 or so validation repertoires shared the same platform, a later analysis reported.

Of note for this clone: What it recognizes is unknown.

The data were produced by immunoSEQ multiplex PCR, yet TCRdb's version contains in-frame clones alone and is incomplete. The sample holds 150,000 to 200,000 clones; approximately 88% are singletons and the top ten take around 9.6%. Regarding the study as a whole: Reported results showed that the classifier diagnosed cytomegalovirus status with high specificity and sensitivity. The majority of TCR sequences were rare, yet some public TCRs appeared in many donors.

V was pared by 4 bases and J by 1 base, with 20 bases between. Germline V gene data show CDR1 as SGDLS and CDR2 as YYNGEE. The CDR3 contains 17 residues. The V call is TRBV9, the J call TRBJ2-5; possible D gene TRBD2, 6 bases. Input material: PBMCs. The clonotype comes from a man aged 30 to 39 in good health and CMV-seropositive. The DNA for the CDR3 is TGTGCCAGCAGCTCGGGACTCTCGAGGCCTCCCCAAGAGACCCAGTACTTC. The encoded protein is CASSSGLSRPPQETQYF.